This T cell receptor (beta chain) was observed in a study of T cell responses to AZD1222 COVID-19 vaccine. Regarding the study as a whole: Repertoire collection took place solely once the T cell response had peaked.

In the case of this clone: Its antigen is as yet unknown.

Repertoires were generated with immunoSEQ multiplex PCR, while TCRdb's copy carries only in-frame clones and drops some. The table has about 130,000 clones, over 75% seen once. This TCR was sampled from an adult in good health. This material consisted of peripheral blood, taken on day 0 of AZD1222 vaccination.

The CDR3 protein is CASSADTQNPTGELFF. The CDR3 DNA is TGTGCCAGCAGTGCCGACACACAGAACCCCACCGGGGAGCTGTTTTTT. This chain joins TRBV6-4 and TRBJ2-2, with D hard to call. CDR1 MRHNA and CDR2 SNTAGT come from the germline V gene. The V and J ends lost 4 bases and 4 bases respectively, with 16 bases between them. CDR3 length equals 16 residues.